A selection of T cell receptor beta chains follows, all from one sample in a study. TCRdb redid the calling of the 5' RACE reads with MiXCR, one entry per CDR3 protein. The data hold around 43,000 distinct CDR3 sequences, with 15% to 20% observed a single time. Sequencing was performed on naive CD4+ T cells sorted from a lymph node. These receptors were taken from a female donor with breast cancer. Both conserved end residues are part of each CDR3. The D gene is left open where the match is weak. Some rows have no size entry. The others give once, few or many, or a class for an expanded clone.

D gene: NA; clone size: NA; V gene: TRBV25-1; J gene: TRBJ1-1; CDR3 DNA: TGTGCCAGCAGGCAGTCGGGGGTGAACACTGAAGCTTTCTTT; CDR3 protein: CASRQSGVNTEAFF
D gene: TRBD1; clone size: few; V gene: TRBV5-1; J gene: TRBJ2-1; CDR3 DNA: TGCGCCAGCAGCCGAGGAACCGGGACAGGTGACAATGAGCAGTTCTTC; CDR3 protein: CASSRGTGTGDNEQFF
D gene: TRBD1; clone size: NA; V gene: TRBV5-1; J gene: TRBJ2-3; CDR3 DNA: TGCGCCAGCAGCCCGGACAGGGAGATTTTCTTCACAGATACGCAGTATTTT; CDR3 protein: CASSPDREIFFTDTQYF
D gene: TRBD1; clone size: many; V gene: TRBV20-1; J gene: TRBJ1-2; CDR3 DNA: TGCAGTGCTAGGAGGGACAGCCTTAGGGCTAACTATGGCTACACCTTC; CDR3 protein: CSARRDSLRANYGYTF
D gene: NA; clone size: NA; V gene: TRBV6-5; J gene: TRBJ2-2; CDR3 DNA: TGTGCCAGCGCGCCACACAACACCGGGGAGCTGTTTTTT; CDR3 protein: CASAPHNTGELFF
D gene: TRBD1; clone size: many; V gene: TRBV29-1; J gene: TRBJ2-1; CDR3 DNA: TGCAGCGTTGCTCGGACAGGGGCCTACAATGAGCAGTTCTTC; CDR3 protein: CSVARTGAYNEQFF
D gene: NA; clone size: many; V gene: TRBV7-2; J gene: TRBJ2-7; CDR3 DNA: TGTGCCAGCAGCAGACAGGTCGTGAGGGAGCAGTACTTC; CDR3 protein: CASSRQVVREQYF
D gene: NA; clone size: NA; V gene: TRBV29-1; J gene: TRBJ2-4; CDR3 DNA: TGCAGCGTTGTTGGGGGGGCGGACATTCAGTACTTC; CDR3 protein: CSVVGGADIQYF
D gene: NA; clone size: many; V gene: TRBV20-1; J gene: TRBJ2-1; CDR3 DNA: TGCAGTGCTAGTAGGGCAGGGAATGAGCAGTTCTTC; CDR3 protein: CSASRAGNEQFF
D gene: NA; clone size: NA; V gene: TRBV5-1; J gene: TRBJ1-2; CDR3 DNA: TGCGCCAGCAACACTCCGGGTCCAATCGGGACGAGCTACACCTTC; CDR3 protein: CASNTPGPIGTSYTF
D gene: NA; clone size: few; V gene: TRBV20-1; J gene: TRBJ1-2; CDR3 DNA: TGCAGTGCTAGAGAAGGCACGGGTGGCTATGGCTACACCTTC; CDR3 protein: CSAREGTGGYGYTF
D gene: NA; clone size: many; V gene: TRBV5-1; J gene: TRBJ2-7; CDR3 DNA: TGCGCCAGCAGCGACCCCCAGGGATCCTCCTACGAGCAGTACTTC; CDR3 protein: CASSDPQGSSYEQYF
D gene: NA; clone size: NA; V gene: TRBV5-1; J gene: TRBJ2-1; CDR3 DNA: TGCGCCAGCAGCTTAAGGGCGGCCTCCTACAATGAGCAGTTCTTC; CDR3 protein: CASSLRAASYNEQFF
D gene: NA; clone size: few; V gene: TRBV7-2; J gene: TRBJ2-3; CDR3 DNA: TGTGCCAGCAGCTTTTATCAAGATACGCAGTATTTT; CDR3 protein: CASSFYQDTQYF
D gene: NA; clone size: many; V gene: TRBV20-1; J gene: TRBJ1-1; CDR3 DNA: TGCAGTGCTAGAGTATCCATCATGAACACTGAAGCTTTCTTT; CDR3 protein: CSARVSIMNTEAFF
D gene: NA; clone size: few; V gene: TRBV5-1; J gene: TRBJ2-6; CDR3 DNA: TGCGCCAGCAGCGTCACCTGGACTCTCTCTGGGGCCAACGTCCTGACTTTC; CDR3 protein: CASSVTWTLSGANVLTF
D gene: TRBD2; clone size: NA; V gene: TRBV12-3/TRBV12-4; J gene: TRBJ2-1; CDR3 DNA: TGTGCCAGCACCTCGTTGGGTAGCGGGAGGCCAAACCCCAACAATGAGCAGTTCTTC; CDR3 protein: CASTSLGSGRPNPNNEQFF
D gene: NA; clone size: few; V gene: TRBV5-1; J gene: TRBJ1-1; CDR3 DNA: TGCGCCAGCAGCTTGGACAGGATGAACACTGAAGCTTTCTTT; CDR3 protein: CASSLDRMNTEAFF
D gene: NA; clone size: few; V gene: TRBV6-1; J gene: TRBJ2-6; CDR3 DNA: TGTGCCAGCAAATCGATCTCTGGGGCCAACGTCCTGACTTTC; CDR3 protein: CASKSISGANVLTF
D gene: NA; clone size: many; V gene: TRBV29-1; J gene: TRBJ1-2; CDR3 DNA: TGCAGCGTTTGGGGGGGTGCGGACTATGGCTACACCTTC; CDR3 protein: CSVWGGADYGYTF
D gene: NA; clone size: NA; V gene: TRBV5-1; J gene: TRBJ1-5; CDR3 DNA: TGCGCCAGCAGAGTTGATTGGGCAGAAAATCAGCCCCAGCATTTT; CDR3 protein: CASRVDWAENQPQHF
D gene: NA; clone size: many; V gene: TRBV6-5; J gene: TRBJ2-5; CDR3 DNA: TGTGCCAGCACCAAGCGGGCGGGGGAGACCCAGTACTTC; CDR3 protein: CASTKRAGETQYF
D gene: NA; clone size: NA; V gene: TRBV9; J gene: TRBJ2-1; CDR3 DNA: TGTGCCAGCAGCGTAGCACCCGGCGGGGAGCAGTGCTTC; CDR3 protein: CASSVAPGGEQCF
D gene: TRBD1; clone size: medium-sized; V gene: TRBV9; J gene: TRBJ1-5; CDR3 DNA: TGTGCCAGCAGCCCCGAGACAGGGAGGGATCAGCCCCAGCATTTT; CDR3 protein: CASSPETGRDQPQHF
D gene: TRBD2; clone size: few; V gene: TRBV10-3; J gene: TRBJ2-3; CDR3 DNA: TGTGCCATCAGAGGGACTAGCGGGACAGCAGATACGCAGTATTTT; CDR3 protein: CAIRGTSGTADTQYF
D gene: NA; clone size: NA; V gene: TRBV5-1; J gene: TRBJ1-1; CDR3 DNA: TGCGCCGGCAGCAGCCGCAGGGAACCGAACACTGAAGCTTTCTTT; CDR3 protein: CAGSSRREPNTEAFF
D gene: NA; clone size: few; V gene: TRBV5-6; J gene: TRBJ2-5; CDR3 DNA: TGTGCCAGCAACAGGGTTCAGGCGGAGACCCAGTACTTC; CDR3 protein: CASNRVQAETQYF
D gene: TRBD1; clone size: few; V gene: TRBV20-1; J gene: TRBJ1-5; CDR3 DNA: TGCAGTGCTAACACACCGGGACAGAGAGATCAGCCCCAGCATTTT; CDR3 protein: CSANTPGQRDQPQHF
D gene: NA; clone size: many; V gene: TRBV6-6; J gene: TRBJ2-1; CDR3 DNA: TGTGCCAGCAGTACCGGCCGTCCGAGCTCCTACAATGAGCAGTTCTTC; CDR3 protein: CASSTGRPSSYNEQFF
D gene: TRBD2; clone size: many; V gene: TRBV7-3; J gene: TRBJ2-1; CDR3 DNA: TGTGCCAGCAGCCCCGGACTAGCGGCGGGCAATGAGCAGTTCTTC; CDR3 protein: CASSPGLAAGNEQFF
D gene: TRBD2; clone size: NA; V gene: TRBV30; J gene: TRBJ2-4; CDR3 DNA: TGTGCCTGGAGTGGGACTAGCGGGAGGGCCGCTCAGTACTTC; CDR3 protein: CAWSGTSGRAAQYF
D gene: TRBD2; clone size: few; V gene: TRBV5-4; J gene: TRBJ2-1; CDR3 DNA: TGTGCCAGCAGCTCCGGGACCACGGGAGGGAATGAGCAGTTCTTC; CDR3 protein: CASSSGTTGGNEQFF
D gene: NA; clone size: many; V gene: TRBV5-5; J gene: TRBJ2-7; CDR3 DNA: TGTGCCAGCAGCTCCCTTTCTGGTACCTACGAGCAGTACTTC; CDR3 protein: CASSSLSGTYEQYF
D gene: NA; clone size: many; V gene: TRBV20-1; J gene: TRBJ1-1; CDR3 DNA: TGCAGTGCTAGTCCAGCCACAGGCAGGCAGAACACTGAAGCTTTCTTT; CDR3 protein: CSASPATGRQNTEAFF
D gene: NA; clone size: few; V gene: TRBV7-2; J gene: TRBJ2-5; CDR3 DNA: TGTGCCAGCGGATACAGGTTACAAGAGACCCAGTACTTC; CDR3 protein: CASGYRLQETQYF
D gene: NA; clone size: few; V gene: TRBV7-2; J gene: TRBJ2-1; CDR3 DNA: TGTGCCAGCAGCCTAGTGGTCAATGAGCAGTTCTTC; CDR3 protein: CASSLVVNEQFF
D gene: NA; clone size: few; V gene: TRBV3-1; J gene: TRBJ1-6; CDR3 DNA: TGTGCCAGCAGCCAAGAGACGGTAAATTCACCCCTCCACTTT; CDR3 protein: CASSQETVNSPLHF
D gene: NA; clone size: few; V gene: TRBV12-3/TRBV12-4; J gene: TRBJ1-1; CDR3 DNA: TGTGCCAGCACCCAGACGAGATACACTGAAGCTTTCTTT; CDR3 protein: CASTQTRYTEAFF